This TCR beta chain was obtained from a study of metastatic and nonmetastatic thyroid tumors (dated by TCRdb to the early 2020s). General notes on the study: For patients with malignant and with benign thyroid disease, the researchers compared repertoires between peripheral blood samples and tumor or nodule tissue samples. Points the paper makes about the study in general: In both blood and tumor samples, TCR beta diversity was reported to be significantly higher in malignant tumors than in benign nodules.

From a lookup of the germline V gene, CDR1 and CDR2 are SGHTA and FQGTGA. Its CDR3 holds 13 amino acids, cysteine through phenylalanine. Just the 39-base CDR3 DNA is kept, in frame starting at base 1. The V end loses 5 bases and the J end loses 5 bases, and a stretch of 11 bases separates them. The sample holds many counts of this clone. Its recognized antigen is unknown. Base qualities are not provided; no much larger clone lies one nucleotide away. Library preparation employed PCR. Reads for this sample came from an Illumina HiSeq 4000. High-throughput sequencing was used to profile the TCR beta-chain CDR3 region of each patient. In the source study's methods: Drawing on CDR3 differences between clinicopathological groups, the researchers built a classifier meant to tell apart patients with distant-metastatic papillary thyroid cancer. Repertoire diversity was assessed with the Shannon index, and tumor-blood repertoire similarity with the Morisita-Horn index. In TCRdb, the public reads were trimmed at Q25 with fastp and aligned with MiXCR, with productive beta chains retained. The V and J calls and clone size are TCRdb's, not the authors'. The sample includes about 43,000 clones, with approximately 3% observed a single time. Approximately 10% of the sample rests with the top ten.

None of the patients had been given any treatment before thyroid surgery. Using T-cell receptor beta sequencing, the researchers looked back retrospectively at clinical samples from patients, gathered between the early 2010s and the late 2010s. Source material: blood. This receptor was identified in a female donor with papillary thyroid cancer or a benign thyroid nodule (not recorded which). Some clones in this sample may be carry-over from other donors' samples. Here the chain combines TRBV7-3 and TRBJ2-3, and the D gene may be TRBD1, 6 bases matching. The CDR3 region has the sequence CASSIQGIDTQYF. The bases read TGTGCCAGCAGCATTCAGGGGATAGATACGCAGTATTTT.